The sequence of this T cell receptor (beta chain) was determined in a study of Ad26.COV2.S vaccination and SARS-CoV-2 variants. Study background: In the study, Ad26.COV2.S was injected intramuscularly once, or twice 56 days apart.

Treatment noted: roughly 18 received Ad26.COV2.S at low or high dose, single or two shots; roughly five received placebo; per-sample allocation not given. At day 63 after the first vaccine or placebo injection, samples were drawn. Here immunoSEQ multiplex PCR was the method, and the copy in TCRdb shows in-frame clones only, minus some. This table holds about 440,000 clones, 90% found once. The CDR3 has 15 amino acids. The germline V and J ends were trimmed by 7 bases and 3 bases, with 18 bases remaining between them. Germline CDR1 and CDR2: MDHEN and SYDVKM. The chain is built from TRBV28 and TRBJ2-5; D could derive from TRBD1 or TRBD2 (5 bases each). This sample comprised peripheral blood, obtained in a trial of Ad26.COV2.S vaccine versus placebo. The sequence was obtained from a person aged 18-65 years who received the Ad26.COV2.S COVID-19 vaccine or a placebo. The CDR3 sequence is CASTYPGTAKETQYF. The CDR3 DNA reads as TGTGCCAGCACTTACCCCGGGACGGCTAAAGAGACCCAGTACTTC.